The rows below give T cell receptor beta chains drawn from one sample of a study of blood T cell repertoires in COVID-19. Sequenced by immunoSEQ multiplex PCR; TCRdb stores in-frame clones only, minus some. The data contain about 350,000 clones, 80% to 90% of them singletons. The sequencing input was peripheral blood. The receptors derive from a man aged 30-40 years with COVID-19, enrolled during active disease. Each CDR3 is given without its conserved first and last residue. Fields, in order: V gene, J gene, clone size, CDR3 length, CDR3 protein. Only part of the rows carry a size: once, few, many, or a class if the clone is expanded.

TRBV18,TRBJ1-2,-,12,ASSPQGPGYGYT
TRBV2,TRBJ2-5,few,11,ASSEIRGETQY
TRBV6-5,TRBJ2-7,-,11,ASSRDRSYEQY
TRBV7-3,TRBJ2-3,-,15,ASSLYPSGGATDTQY
TRBV19,TRBJ1-6,-,11,ATSQDYNSPLH
TRBV5-4,TRBJ2-1,-,15,ASSGSGGPSSYNEQF
TRBV2,TRBJ1-5,-,15,ASSHPPDRGGNQPQH
TRBV6-5,TRBJ1-2,-,12,ASSFQQGSDGYT
TRBV24-1,TRBJ2-3,-,11,ATSDSGLGTQY
TRBV4-2,TRBJ2-1,few,14,ASSPTSQGAGNEQF
TRBV6-5,TRBJ2-5,-,13,ASRQNPQGHETQY
TRBV14,TRBJ2-1,-,15,ASRGSMGQSSYNEQF
TRBV7-2,TRBJ1-4,-,13,ASSLYSGLNEKLF
TRBV9,TRBJ2-1,-,13,ASSASGTGGNEQF
TRBV29-1,TRBJ2-7,-,11,SVAPGQGYEQY
TRBV11-1,TRBJ2-5,-,13,ASSLSGGLRETQY
TRBV2,TRBJ2-1,-,9,AKTGGNEQF
TRBV7-2,TRBJ1-5,once,11,ASSQQGGQPQH
TRBV11-3,TRBJ2-3,-,12,ASSWVGRPDTQY
TRBV7-2,TRBJ1-2,once,16,ASSSNIPGTGGLGGYT
TRBV7-2,TRBJ2-3,-,12,ASSLAEALDTQY
TRBV2,TRBJ1-5,-,15,ASKDPGQGGIWQPQH
TRBV11-3,TRBJ2-7,-,13,ASSLEGASGYEQY
TRBV30,TRBJ2-7,-,10,AWSRGNYEQY
TRBV3-1/TRBV3-2,TRBJ2-3,-,13,ASSHLSYSADTQY
TRBV24-1,TRBJ2-5,-,12,ATSDGGGRETQY
TRBV7-8,TRBJ1-5,-,10,ASSLLAQPQH
TRBV19,TRBJ1-3,-,12,ASCWGTAGNTIY
TRBV7-2,TRBJ2-5,-,13,ASSPGGGTQETQY
TRBV18,TRBJ2-2,once,13,ASSPADRGTGELF
TRBV9,TRBJ1-2,-,13,ASSVRNSGAYGYT
TRBV27,TRBJ2-4,-,14,ASSLFRRTRFNIQY
TRBV18,TRBJ1-1,-,14,ASSPRTGGEGTEAF
TRBV4-3,TRBJ2-7,few,16,ASSQALGQGVLLYEQY
TRBV11-2,TRBJ2-7,-,12,ASSLSGETYEQY
TRBV28,TRBJ2-5,-,16,ASSLIGQGRRHGETQY
TRBV3-1/TRBV3-2,TRBJ2-3,-,15,ASSQDAAGRGTDTQY
TRBV19,TRBJ1-6,-,12,ASGLQGAGAPLH
TRBV19,TRBJ1-2,-,12,ASSIKWAGYGYT